Below, 8 T cell receptor beta chains from the same sample are listed, as sequenced in a study of blood T cell repertoires in COVID-19 (dated by TCRdb to the early 2020s). The receptor library was made with the immunoSEQ multiplex PCR assay. In its TCRdb copy, this immuneACCESS table keeps in-frame sequences only and misses some clones. Where compared with another copy, unresolved V genes explain less than half of these, and the others have no known cause. The sample table records over 250,000 clones; about nine tenths of these occur just once. The ten largest clones take up 2.6% of the sample. The sequencing input was PBMCs or T cells enriched from blood (not recorded which). These receptors were obtained from a man aged 60 to 75 who had recovered from COVID-19.

V usage is TRBV19 and J usage is TRBJ1-5, with 10 bases that match TRBD1. This CDR3 is 19 amino acids long. Germline loops: CDR1 LNHDA, CDR2 SQIVND (reference sequence). V shed 1 base and J 0 bases; nucleotides not matched to a gene: 9. CDR3 sequence reads: CASSIGPTGGPVSNQPQHF. Written as DNA, the CDR3 is TGTGCCAGTAGTATAGGCCCGACAGGGGGCCCGGTTAGCAATCAGCCCCAGCATTTT.

Points on this clone: In the same sample, other DNA sequences code for this CDR3. The chain employs TRBV5-1 and TRBJ2-5; the match to TRBD1 covers 8 bases. Germline values: CDR1 SGHRS, CDR2 YFSETQ. V lost 2 bases to trimming and J lost 3 bases; unmatched junction nucleotides: 0. The CDR3 is made up of 13 amino acids. The CDR3 sequence: CASSLQGEETQYF. The DNA of the CDR3 is TGCGCCAGCAGCTTACAGGGGGAAGAGACCCAGTACTTC.

V gene TRBV11-3 combines with J gene TRBJ1-4, with D unresolved. The CDR3 covers 13 residues. The germline CDR1 and CDR2 sequences are SGHNT and YENEEA. Trimming pared 3 bases from V and 5 bases from J, leaving 7 bases between. This chain's CDR3 is CASSLGGNEKLFF. For the CDR3, the DNA is TGTGCCAGCAGCTTGGGAGGGAATGAAAAACTGTTTTTT.

V is TRBV6-5 and J is TRBJ2-7, with D tentatively TRBD1 (6 bases). The V and J ends lost 7 bases and 0 bases respectively, with 13 bases between them. Germline V lookup: CDR1 MNHEY, CDR2 SVGAGI. The CDR3 length is 14 residues. The CDR3 protein is CASKGQPLSYEQYF. The CDR3 DNA sequence: TGTGCCAGCAAGGGACAACCCCTCTCCTACGAGCAGTACTTC.

This rearrangement joins TRBV28 to TRBJ2-7; 11 positions match TRBD2. Per germline, CDR1 MDHEN and CDR2 SYDVKM. The CDR3 covers 16 residues. Losses at the gene ends were 4 bases for V and 4 bases for J; bases not matched to a gene: 9. CDR3 region: CASSSTGTSGAYEQYF. CDR3 nucleotide sequence: TGTGCCAGCAGTTCCACCGGGACTAGCGGAGCTTACGAGCAGTACTTC. Based on the CDR3 plus reference TRBV28 and TRBJ2-7, the full variable domain is DVKVTQSSRYLVKRTGEKVFLECVQDMDHENMFWYRQDPGLGLRLIYFSYDVKMKEKGDIPEGYSVSREKKERFSLILESASTNQTSMYLCASSSTGTSGAYEQYFGPGTRLTVT.

This clone has a single count. The gene calls are TRBV5-4 and TRBJ2-1, with 11 positions matching TRBD2. Germline CDR1 SGHNT, CDR2 YYREEE (reference sequence). The trim removed 4 bases at V and 6 bases at J, leaving 3 bases unmatched. The CDR3 runs 14 residues. The CDR3 protein is CASSLGLAVNEQFF. The CDR3 DNA is TGTGCCAGCAGCCTGGGACTAGCGGTCAATGAGCAGTTCTTC.

V gene TRBV5-4 combines with J gene TRBJ2-1; 9 bases align to TRBD2. The CDR3 covers 15 residues. Germline V lookup: CDR1 SGHNT, CDR2 YYREEE (reference sequence). V lost 4 bases, J lost 5 bases, and 7 bases stayed unmatched. The CDR3: CASSPVSGRHNEQFF. The CDR3, as DNA: TGTGCCAGCAGCCCCGTTAGCGGGAGACACAATGAGCAGTTCTTC.

The V call is TRBV6-5, the J call TRBJ2-5, with D perhaps matching TRBD2 (5 bases). Germline CDR1 and CDR2: MNHEY and SVGAGI. CDR3 size: 12 residues. Trimming left V 6 bases short and J 5 bases short, with 10 bases between. The CDR3 DNA sequence: TGTGCCAGCAGCGGACTCCCGGAGACCCAGTACTTC. Translation: CASSGLPETQYF.